The 29 T cell receptor beta chains below were found in one sample sequenced in a study of shared clonotypes between healthy human individuals. The protocol was immunoSEQ multiplex PCR, while the TCRdb copy is restricted to in-frame clones and leaves out a portion. The table records about 230,000 clones, 65% of them present only once. Sequencing input: memory CD4+ T cells sorted from blood. The subset is: CD45RA-negative fraction. These receptors all come from a man aged 30 to 45 in good health.

This sequence joins TRBV5-6 and TRBJ2-4, with D possibly TRBD2 on 6 matching bases. V lost 4 bases and J 0 bases, leaving 11 bases between the germline ends. Germline CDR1 is SGHDT and CDR2 is YYEEEE. The CDR3 has 15 amino acids. CDR3: CASSPGGLAKNIQYF. CDR3 coding DNA: TGTGCCAGCAGCCCCGGGGGATTAGCCAAAAACATTCAGTACTTC.

Here the CDR3 reads CASSFGDRGLQPQHF. Here the CDR3 DNA reads TGTGCCAGCAGCTTTGGGGACAGGGGTCTTCAGCCCCAGCATTTT. The chain couples TRBV5-5 to TRBJ1-5; 10 positions agree with TRBD1. After removal of 2 bases from V and 6 bases from J, the junction contained 5 bases not matched to a gene. The CDR3 spans 15 residues. Germline CDR1 reads SGHKS; CDR2 reads YYEKEE (reference sequence).

The chain is built from TRBV9 and TRBJ2-3; D uncertain. Germline CDR1 reads SGDLS; CDR2 reads YYNGEE. This CDR3 is 15 amino acids long. Trimming left V 3 bases short and J 2 bases short, with 13 bases between. In nucleotides, the CDR3 is TGTGCCAGCAGCGACACGGCCCGCCCCACAGATACGCAGTATTTT. Its translation: CASSDTARPTDTQYF.

This clone was recorded a few times. The chain employs TRBV11-1 and TRBJ2-1, with 9 bases that match TRBD2. Germline V gene lookup returns CDR1 SGHAT and CDR2 FQDESV (reference sequence). There are 17 residues in the CDR3. The J segment lost 4 bases and the V segment lost 3 bases, leaving 10 bases of the junction unmatched. The DNA of the CDR3 is TGTGCCAGCAGCTTGGGGGGGATAGCGGGAGCTTACAATGAGCAGTTCTTC. Translation gives CASSLGGIAGAYNEQFF.

The V and J genes are TRBV28 and TRBJ2-3; TRBD2 matches 13 bases. The CDR3 is made up of 17 amino acids. J gave up 5 bases and V 5 bases, and 10 bases lay outside the gene matches. Germline-derived CDR1 and CDR2 are MDHEN and SYDVKM. The CDR3, as DNA: TGTGCCAGCAGTCCCACTAGCGGGAGGGCCTATATAGATACGCAGTATTTT. Translation: CASSPTSGRAYIDTQYF.

The chain links TRBV2 to TRBJ2-5; D is possibly TRBD2 (6 bases). This CDR3 is built from 14 residues. The germline V and J ends were trimmed by 3 bases and 5 bases, with 13 bases remaining between them. Germline-derived CDR1 and CDR2 are SNHLY and FYNNEI. This CDR3 is CASSEGRGRETQYF. The CDR3 nucleotides read TGTGCCAGCAGTGAGGGGCGGGGTCGTGAGACCCAGTACTTC.

The DNA for the CDR3 is TGTGCCAGCAGCTTAGAAGTCCGCTCGGGTTACGAGCAGTACTTC. Amino acid sequence: CASSLEVRSGYEQYF. The chain links TRBV11-2 to TRBJ2-7; D not certain. Germline V CDR1 and CDR2: SGHAT, FQNNGV. This CDR3 has 15 residues. Trimming left V 0 bases short and J 4 bases short, with 13 bases between.

This clone was detected once. The J gene is TRBJ1-4, the V gene TRBV9; 8 bases line up with TRBD1. The germline gives CDR1 SGDLS, CDR2 YYNGEE. CDR3 length: 17 amino acids. Trimming cost V 3 bases and J 3 bases; bases outside gene matches: 10. The chain's CDR3 is CASSGGTGRVANEKLFF. The CDR3 DNA sequence: TGTGCCAGCAGCGGCGGGACAGGTAGAGTTGCTAATGAAAAACTGTTTTTT.

The J gene is TRBJ1-5, the V gene TRBV5-5; D uncertain. CDR3 length equals 14 residues. V shed 1 base and J shed 6 bases, with 11 bases lying between them. Germline CDR1 and CDR2: SGHKS and YYEKEE (reference sequence). CDR3 DNA sequence: TGTGCCAGCAGCTTGTCTGGGATGAGTCAGCCCCAGCATTTT. Its protein is CASSLSGMSQPQHF.

This clone was seen a handful of times. The V and J genes are TRBV29-1 and TRBJ1-5, with D perhaps matching TRBD1 (6 bases). V shed 4 bases and J shed 4 bases, with 11 bases lying between them. The CDR3 runs to 13 residues. Germline V CDR1 and CDR2: SQVTM, ANQGSEA. CDR3 protein: CSVAQGGNQPQHF. CDR3 nucleotide sequence: TGCAGCGTTGCACAGGGCGGGAATCAGCCCCAGCATTTT. The whole variable domain, filled in from reference TRBV29-1 and TRBJ1-5, reads SAVISQKPSRDICQRGTSLTIQCQVDSQVTMMFWYRQQPGQSLTLIATANQGSEATYESGFVIDKFPISRPNLTFSTLTVSNMSPEDSSIYLCSVAQGGNQPQHFGDGTRLSIL.

This clone was detected once. The CDR3 DNA is TGCGCCAGCAGCTTGGTTGCTAGCACAGATACGCAGTATTTT. Translation: CASSLVASTDTQYF. This chain links TRBV5-1 with TRBJ2-3; D is uncertain. Trimming took off 0 bases at V and 0 bases at J, with 5 bases between the two ends. The CDR3 loop spans 14 amino acids. Per germline, CDR1 SGHRS and CDR2 YFSETQ. The full variable domain, rest sourced from reference TRBV5-1 and TRBJ2-3, is KAGVTQTPRYLIKTRGQQVTLSCSPISGHRSVSWYQQTPGQGLQFLFEYFSETQRNKGNFPGRFSGRQFSNSRSEMNVSTLELGDSALYLCASSLVASTDTQYFGPGTRLTVL.

V and J are TRBV6-1 and TRBJ2-1; D gene ambiguous. The CDR3 loop spans 13 amino acids. Germline V gives CDR1 MNHNS, CDR2 SASEGT. V lost 0 bases, J lost 9 bases, and 9 bases lay in between. CDR3 sequence: CASSEARSGEQFF. CDR3 nucleotides: TGTGCCAGCAGTGAAGCGAGGTCGGGTGAGCAGTTCTTC.

This clone was seen ten or more times. This sequence joins TRBV2 and TRBJ1-1; D unclear. The CDR3 is 13 amino acids. The V and J ends lost 9 bases and 5 bases respectively, with 16 bases between them. From germline, CDR1 is SNHLY and CDR2 FYNNEI. DNA for the CDR3: TGTGCCAGTAAGCGGGAGGTTGGTACTGAAGCTTTCTTT. Translated: CASKREVGTEAFF.

This chain connects TRBV6-5 to TRBJ2-1; D not resolved. V was shortened by 6 bases and J by 5 bases, with 11 bases between the two germline ends. The CDR3 is 13 amino acids. Looked up from germline, CDR1 is MNHEY and CDR2 is SVGAGI. The CDR3 DNA is TGTGCCAGCAGCAATTACGGAGACAATGAGCAGTTCTTC. It translates to CASSNYGDNEQFF.

The chain carries TRBV6-5 and TRBJ2-3; no reliable D call. This CDR3 has 11 amino acids. The V end was cut by 6 bases, the J end by 3 bases, with 4 bases between. The V gene's germline CDR1 is MNHEY and CDR2 SVGAGI. The CDR3 DNA is TGTGCCAGCAGGAGTACAGATACGCAGTATTTT. The encoded protein is CASRSTDTQYF.

This chain links TRBV5-6 with TRBJ2-7; TRBD2 aligns across 10 bases. Trimming removed 0 bases from V and 2 bases from J; junction bases left unmatched: 5. Looked up from germline, CDR1 is SGHDT and CDR2 is YYEEEE. This CDR3 comprises 16 residues. For the CDR3, the DNA is TGTGCCAGCAGCTTGGATCCACTAGCGGGAACCTACGAGCAGTACTTC. It is translated as CASSLDPLAGTYEQYF. The full variable domain, rest sourced from reference TRBV5-6 and TRBJ2-7, is DAGVTQSPTHLIKTRGQQVTLRCSPKSGHDTVSWYQQALGQGPQFIFQYYEEEERQRGNFPDRFSGHQFPNYSSELNVNALLLGDSALYLCASSLDPLAGTYEQYFGPGTRLTVT.

This chain connects TRBV7-6 to TRBJ2-6; 7 bases fit TRBD1. The CDR3 is 19 residues long. Germline V gene sequence: CDR1 SGHVS, CDR2 FNYEAQ. After removal of 5 bases from V and 0 bases from J, the junction contained 13 bases not matched to a gene. The CDR3 loop reads CASSPKGAPNLSGANVLTF. CDR3 in DNA: TGTGCCAGCAGCCCTAAGGGGGCGCCTAACCTCTCTGGGGCCAACGTCCTGACTTTC.

The chain links TRBV7-9 to TRBJ2-3, with D unresolved. CDR3 size: 15 residues. From germline, CDR1 is SEHNR and CDR2 FQNEAQ (reference sequence). Trimming left V 3 bases short and J 2 bases short, with 12 bases between. The CDR3 region is CASSFLWDHTDTQYF. The CDR3 nucleotides are TGTGCCAGCAGCTTTTTATGGGATCACACAGATACGCAGTATTTT.

This chain links TRBV5-1 with TRBJ2-7, with TRBD2 matching 12 bases. Germline CDR1 is SGHRS and CDR2 is YFSETQ. The J segment lost 6 bases and the V segment lost 0 bases, leaving 4 bases of the junction unmatched. The CDR3 consists of 15 residues. CDR3 sequence reads: CASSLGLAGEGEQYF. The CDR3 DNA sequence: TGCGCCAGCAGCTTGGGACTAGCGGGAGAAGGCGAGCAGTACTTC.

The genes are TRBV5-4 and TRBJ2-1; 8 bases match TRBD1. Germline assignment: CDR1 SGHNT and CDR2 YYREEE (reference sequence). The CDR3 runs 15 residues. The V gene end was trimmed by 4 bases and the J gene end by 9 bases; junction bases not matched to a gene: 12. The DNA of the CDR3 is TGTGCCAGCAGCCAAGGACGCACAGGGGGGATTGAGCAGTTCTTC. Protein: CASSQGRTGGIEQFF.

This clone was found once. The rearrangement links TRBV4-2 to TRBJ2-7; 12 nucleotides match TRBD2. The CDR3 totals 17 residues. The germline gives CDR1 LGHNA, CDR2 YNFKEQ. J lost 1 base, V lost 4 bases, and 8 bases had no gene match. The CDR3 DNA sequence: TGTGCCAGCAGCCGGGGAGGCACTAGCGGGAGGTCCTACGAGCAGTACTTC. Translated: CASSRGGTSGRSYEQYF.

The V gene is TRBV7-2, the J gene TRBJ1-2; possibly TRBD1 for D (5 bases). The length of the CDR3 is 17 residues. Germline lookup yields CDR1 SGHTA and CDR2 FQGNSA. The V gene lost 2 bases and the J gene lost 2 bases, with 18 bases spanning the gap. The CDR3: CASSLQVLVQANYGYTF. The CDR3 DNA reads as TGTGCCAGCAGCTTACAGGTCCTAGTACAGGCCAACTATGGCTACACCTTC.

The CDR3 loop reads CASSRRLGQGEEKLFF. Here the CDR3 DNA reads TGTGCCAGCAGCCGCCGACTGGGACAGGGTGAAGAAAAACTGTTTTTT. This chain links TRBV7-2 with TRBJ1-4, with TRBD1 identical over 9 bases. Per germline, CDR1 SGHTA and CDR2 FQGNSA. V lost 5 bases, J lost 8 bases, and 12 bases stayed unmatched. The CDR3 spans 16 residues.

This rearrangement joins TRBV18 to TRBJ2-3, with D maybe TRBD1 (6 bases). Germline V lookup: CDR1 KGHSH, CDR2 LQKENI. The CDR3 totals 15 residues. Trimming removed 3 bases at V and 2 bases at J, with 12 bases between. The CDR3 DNA reads as TGTGCCAGCTCACCCCCGGGACACGACACAGATACGCAGTATTTT. Translation: CASSPPGHDTDTQYF.

Only one count was recorded for this clone. The chain is built from TRBV2 and TRBJ2-7, with 10 bases fitting TRBD1. This CDR3 has 14 residues. CDR1 is SNHLY and CDR2 is FYNNEI in the germline V gene. Trimming at V came to 8 bases and at J to 5 bases, leaving 9 bases not matched to a gene. The CDR3 bases are TGTGCCAGCGGCTGGGACAGGGGCGACGACGAGCAGTACTTC. It encodes CASGWDRGDDEQYF.

The chain uses TRBV2 and TRBJ2-6; D remains unclear. Germline assignment: CDR1 SNHLY and CDR2 FYNNEI. With 5 bases removed from V and 5 bases from J, the gap between germline ends came to 19 bases. This CDR3 contains 17 residues. The CDR3 loop reads CASSIEPIQSRANVLTF. CDR3 in DNA: TGTGCCAGCAGTATAGAACCGATACAAAGTCGGGCCAACGTCCTGACTTTC. The full variable domain, rest sourced from reference TRBV2 and TRBJ2-6, is EPEVTQTPSHQVTQMGQEVILRCVPISNHLYFYWYRQILGQKVEFLVSFYNNEISEKSEIFDDQFSVERPDGSNFTLKIRSTKLEDSAMYFCASSIEPIQSRANVLTFGAGSRLTVL.

The chain combines TRBV7-2 with TRBJ1-2, with D tentatively TRBD1 (5 bases). Germline-derived CDR1 and CDR2 are SGHTA and FQGNSA. V was pared by 1 base and J by 2 bases, with 8 bases between. CDR3 length: 14 residues. The DNA of the CDR3 is TGTGCCAGCAGCTTAGAGAGGGGCAACTATGGCTACACCTTC. It is translated as CASSLERGNYGYTF.

The rearrangement links TRBV7-9 to TRBJ2-7; tentative D call: TRBD2 (6 bases). Deletions cut 0 bases from V and 7 bases from J, with 10 bases between. Germline-derived CDR1 and CDR2 are SEHNR and FQNEAQ (reference sequence). This CDR3 has 13 amino acids. The CDR3 DNA reads TGTGCCAGCAGCTTAGCGATTGGGAGGGAGCAGTACTTC. It translates to CASSLAIGREQYF. Together with reference TRBV7-9 and TRBJ2-7, the CDR3 gives the full variable domain: DTGVSQNPRHKITKRGQNVTFRCDPISEHNRLYWYRQTLGQGPEFLTYFQNEAQLEKSRLLSDRFSAERPKGSFSTLEIQRTEQGDSAMYLCASSLAIGREQYFGPGTRLTVT.

This clone has just one count. This CDR3 is CASRLNLLAGVDNEQFF. CDR3 sequence (DNA): TGTGCCAGCAGATTAAACCTTCTGGCGGGGGTAGACAATGAGCAGTTCTTC. This sequence joins TRBV2 and TRBJ2-1, with 7 bases lining up with TRBD2. From germline, CDR1 is SNHLY and CDR2 FYNNEI. The ends lost 6 bases at V and 5 bases at J; junction bases unmatched: 16. This CDR3 comprises 17 residues.